This is a list of T cell receptor beta chains from one sample in a study of blood T cells in healthy people across ages. TCRdb ran MiXCR on the 5' RACE reads and lists one entry per CDR3 protein. The sample lists over 1,500,000 distinct CDR3 sequences, around 40% occurring once. Sample: blood. The receptors come from a human donor in good health. The conserved cysteine and the conserved F or W are not part of the CDR3 here. D genes are given only for firm matches. Size is omitted from some rows. Given values are once, few, many or a class for expanded clones.

clone_size	d_call	j_call	v_call	cdr3_aa
-	TRBD1	TRBJ1-4	TRBV20-1	SADPGQGDEKLF
-	-	TRBJ2-7	TRBV15	ATSRDIQEPYEQY
-	-	TRBJ1-5	TRBV25-1	ASSDFGNQPQH
-	-	TRBJ2-7	TRBV24-1	ATSDLKGSPYEQY
many	TRBD1	TRBJ1-5	TRBV24-1	ATSEGQGNQPQH
few	-	TRBJ1-2	TRBV4-3	ASSQAPYGYT
-	-	TRBJ2-1	TRBV7-2	ASSFRWGNEQF
few	-	TRBJ2-7	TRBV28	ASADNYEQY
-	TRBD1	TRBJ2-7	TRBV5-5	ASIPGQRGYEQY
few	-	TRBJ2-3	TRBV29-1	SVGVQASTDTQY
few	-	TRBJ2-1	TRBV2	ASSAARASYNEQF
few	-	TRBJ2-1	TRBV6-4	ASSDSQRNEQF
-	-	TRBJ2-6	TRBV5-1	ASSLAGSSSGANVLT
-	TRBD1	TRBJ2-7	TRBV11-2	ASSPRDSREQY
-	-	TRBJ2-7	TRBV5-5	ASSFSLGARGYEQY
-	TRBD1	TRBJ2-6	TRBV20-1	SAIGQETSSGANVLT
-	-	TRBJ2-3	TRBV6-2/TRBV6-3	ASSYGLLNTDTQY
-	-	TRBJ2-4	TRBV5-8	ASRLVGANIQY
-	TRBD2	TRBJ2-1	TRBV14	ASSRSGGRYNEQF
few	TRBD1	TRBJ1-2	TRBV20-1	SAREVGQALSYGYT
-	-	TRBJ2-3	TRBV7-9	ASSPPGRDTDTQY
few	TRBD2	TRBJ2-5	TRBV20-1	SAFWRGQETQY
-	TRBD2	TRBJ2-3	TRBV28	ASSFSGTRITDTQY
few	-	TRBJ1-2	TRBV7-2	ASSPRARGHYGYT
-	-	TRBJ2-7	TRBV15	ATSRKNRAEQY
-	-	TRBJ1-1	TRBV16	ASSQYLQNTEAF
few	-	TRBJ2-5	TRBV7-2	ASSLVGTVPEETQY
-	-	TRBJ1-4	TRBV9	ASSPHPATNEKRF